This T cell receptor (beta chain) is drawn from a study of cytomegalovirus exposure and HLA in healthy donors. Whole-study findings and limits: A few chains tied to CMV proved CMV antigen-specific in vitro. The study recorded more than 150 TCR beta chains that were cytomegalovirus-associated.

Turning to this clone: No antigen is known for it.

Clones were read by immunoSEQ multiplex PCR, and TCRdb kept only the in-frame ones, dropping some. The table shows over 55,000 clones, with approximately 96% occurring only once. The germline V gene has CDR1 SGHRS and CDR2 YFSETQ. The V and J ends lost 9 bases and 6 bases respectively, with 18 bases between them. CDR3 length: 14 residues. The donors belonged to the roughly 110-subject validation cohort, separate from the 666-subject first cohort. The TCR comes from a man aged 18 to 30 in good health and CMV-seronegative. The sample comprised PBMCs. V is TRBV5-1 and J is TRBJ2-2, with a tentative D call TRBD1 (6 bases). The CDR3 protein is CATARGGSAGELFF. The CDR3 region has the DNA TGCGCCACGGCGAGAGGGGGTTCGGCCGGGGAGCTGTTTTTT.